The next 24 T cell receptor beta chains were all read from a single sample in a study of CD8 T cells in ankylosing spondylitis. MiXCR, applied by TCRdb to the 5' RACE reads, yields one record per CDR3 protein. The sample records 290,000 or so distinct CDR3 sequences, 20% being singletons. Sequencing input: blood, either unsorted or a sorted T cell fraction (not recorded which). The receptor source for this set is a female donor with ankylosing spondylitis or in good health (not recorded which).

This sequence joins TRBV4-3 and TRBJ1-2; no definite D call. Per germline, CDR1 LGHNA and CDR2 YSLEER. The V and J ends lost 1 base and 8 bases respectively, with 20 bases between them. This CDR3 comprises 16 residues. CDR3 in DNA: TGCGCCAGCAGCCAAGTCCGGTCGGGCAGCCAAAGAGGCTACACCTTC. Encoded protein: CASSQVRSGSQRGYTF.

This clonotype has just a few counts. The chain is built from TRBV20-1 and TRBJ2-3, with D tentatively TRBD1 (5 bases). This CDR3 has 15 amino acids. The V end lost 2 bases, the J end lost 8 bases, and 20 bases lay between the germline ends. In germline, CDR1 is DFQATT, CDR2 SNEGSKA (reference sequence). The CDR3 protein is CSARLGQRRVGTQYF. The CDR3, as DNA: TGCAGTGCTAGACTTGGGCAGCGCAGGGTTGGTACGCAGTATTTT.

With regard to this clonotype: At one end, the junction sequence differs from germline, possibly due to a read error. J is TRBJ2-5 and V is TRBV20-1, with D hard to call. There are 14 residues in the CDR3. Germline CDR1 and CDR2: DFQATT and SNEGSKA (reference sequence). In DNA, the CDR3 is TGCAGTGCTCCAATTTTCAGCGCCAGAGAGGCCCAGTACTTC. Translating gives CSAPIFSAREAQYF.

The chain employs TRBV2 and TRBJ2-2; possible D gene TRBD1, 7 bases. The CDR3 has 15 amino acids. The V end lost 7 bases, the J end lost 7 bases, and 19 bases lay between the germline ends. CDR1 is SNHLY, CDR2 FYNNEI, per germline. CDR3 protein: CASNRETGIIGELFF. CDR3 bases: TGTGCCAGCAATCGGGAGACAGGGATCATCGGGGAGCTGTTTTTT.

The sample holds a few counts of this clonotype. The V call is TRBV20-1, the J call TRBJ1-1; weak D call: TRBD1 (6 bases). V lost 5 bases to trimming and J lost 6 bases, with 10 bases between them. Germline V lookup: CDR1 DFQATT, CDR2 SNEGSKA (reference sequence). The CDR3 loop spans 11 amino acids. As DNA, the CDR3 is TGCAGTGCTTCTCACAGGGCTGAAGCTTTCTTT. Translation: CSASHRAEAFF.

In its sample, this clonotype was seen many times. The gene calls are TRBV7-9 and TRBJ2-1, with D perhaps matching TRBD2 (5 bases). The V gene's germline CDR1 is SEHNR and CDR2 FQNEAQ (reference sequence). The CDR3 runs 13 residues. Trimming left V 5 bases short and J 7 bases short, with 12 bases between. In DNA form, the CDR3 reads TGTGCCAGCAGCGTACTCGGGGTGAATGAGCAGTTCTTC. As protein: CASSVLGVNEQFF. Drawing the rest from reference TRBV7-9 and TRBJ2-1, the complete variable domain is DTGVSQNPRHKITKRGQNVTFRCDPISEHNRLYWYRQTLGQGPEFLTYFQNEAQLEKSRLLSDRFSAERPKGSFSTLEIQRTEQGDSAMYLCASSVLGVNEQFFGPGTRLTVL.

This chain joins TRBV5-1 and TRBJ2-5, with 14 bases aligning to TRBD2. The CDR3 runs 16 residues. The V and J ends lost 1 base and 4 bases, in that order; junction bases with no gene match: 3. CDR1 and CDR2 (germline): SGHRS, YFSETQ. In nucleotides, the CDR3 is TGCGCCAGCAGCTTGCCCGGACTAGCGGGAGGAGAGACCCAGTACTTC. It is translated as CASSLPGLAGGETQYF.

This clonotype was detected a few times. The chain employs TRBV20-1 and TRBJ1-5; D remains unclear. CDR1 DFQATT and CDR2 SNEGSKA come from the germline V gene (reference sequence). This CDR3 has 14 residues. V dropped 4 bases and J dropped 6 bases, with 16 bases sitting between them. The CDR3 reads CSAMTPVPGQPQHF. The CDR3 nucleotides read TGCAGTGCTATGACTCCAGTCCCTGGTCAGCCCCAGCATTTT.

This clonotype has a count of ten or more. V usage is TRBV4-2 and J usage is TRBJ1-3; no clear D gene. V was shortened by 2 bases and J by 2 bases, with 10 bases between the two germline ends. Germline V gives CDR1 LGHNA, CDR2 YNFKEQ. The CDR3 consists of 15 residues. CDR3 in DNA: TGTGCCAGCAGCCAACCGACCCAGGCTGGAAACACCATATATTTT. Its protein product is CASSQPTQAGNTIYF.

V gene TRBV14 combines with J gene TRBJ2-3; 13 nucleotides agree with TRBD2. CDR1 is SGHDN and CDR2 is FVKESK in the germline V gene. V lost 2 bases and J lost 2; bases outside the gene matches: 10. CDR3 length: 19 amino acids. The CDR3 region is CASSQFRTSGRRFTDTQYF. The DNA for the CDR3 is TGTGCCAGCAGCCAATTCAGGACTAGCGGGAGACGGTTCACAGATACGCAGTATTTT.

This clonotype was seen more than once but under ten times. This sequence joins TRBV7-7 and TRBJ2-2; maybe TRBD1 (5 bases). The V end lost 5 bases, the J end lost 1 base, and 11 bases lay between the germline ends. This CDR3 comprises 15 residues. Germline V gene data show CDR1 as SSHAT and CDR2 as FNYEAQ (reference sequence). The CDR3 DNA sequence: TGTGCCAGCAGCCCACGGACAAGGAACACCGGGGAGCTGTTTTTT. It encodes CASSPRTRNTGELFF.

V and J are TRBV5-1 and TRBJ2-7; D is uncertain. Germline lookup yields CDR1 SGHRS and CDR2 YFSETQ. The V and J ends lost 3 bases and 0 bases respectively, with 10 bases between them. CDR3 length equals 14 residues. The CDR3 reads CASSSSLSSYEQYF. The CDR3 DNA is TGCGCCAGCAGCTCCTCGTTAAGCTCCTACGAGCAGTACTTC.

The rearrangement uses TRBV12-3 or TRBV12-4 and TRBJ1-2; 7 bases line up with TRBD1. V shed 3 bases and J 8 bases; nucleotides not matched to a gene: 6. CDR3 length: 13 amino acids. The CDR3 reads CASSLDRPHGYTF. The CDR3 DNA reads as TGTGCCAGCAGTTTGGACAGGCCCCACGGCTACACCTTC.

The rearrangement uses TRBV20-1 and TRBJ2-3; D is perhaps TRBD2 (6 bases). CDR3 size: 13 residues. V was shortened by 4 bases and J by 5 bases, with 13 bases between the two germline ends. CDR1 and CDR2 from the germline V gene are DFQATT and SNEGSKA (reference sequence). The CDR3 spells CSAISGWGDTQYF. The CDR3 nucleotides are TGCAGTGCTATCAGCGGGTGGGGAGATACGCAGTATTTT.

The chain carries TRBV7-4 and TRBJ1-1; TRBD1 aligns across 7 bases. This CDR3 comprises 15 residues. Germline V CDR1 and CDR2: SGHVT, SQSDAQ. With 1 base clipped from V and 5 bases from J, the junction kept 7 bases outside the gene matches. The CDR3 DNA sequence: TGTGCCAGCAGCTTAGAAGGCCAGGGGGATACTGAAGCTTTCTTT. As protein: CASSLEGQGDTEAFF.

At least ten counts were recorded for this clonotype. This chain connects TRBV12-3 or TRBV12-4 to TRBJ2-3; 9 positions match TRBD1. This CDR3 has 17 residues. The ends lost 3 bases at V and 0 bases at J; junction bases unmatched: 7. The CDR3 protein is CASSFQTGTGSTDTQYF. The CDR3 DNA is TGTGCCAGCAGTTTCCAAACCGGGACAGGGAGCACAGATACGCAGTATTTT.

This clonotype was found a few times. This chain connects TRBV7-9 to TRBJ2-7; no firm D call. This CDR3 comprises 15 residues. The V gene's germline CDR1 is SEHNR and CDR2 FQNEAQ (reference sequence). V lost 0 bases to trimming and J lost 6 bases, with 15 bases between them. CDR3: CASSLASRAVGEQYF. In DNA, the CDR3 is TGTGCCAGCAGCTTAGCGTCCCGCGCAGTTGGCGAGCAGTACTTC.

In DNA, the CDR3 is TGTGCCAGCAGCTTAGAGGGGTATACGCAGTATTTT. Its translation: CASSLEGYTQYF. The chain recombines TRBV7-9 with TRBJ2-3; tentative D call: TRBD1 (5 bases). The CDR3 loop spans 12 amino acids. V lost 1 base to trimming and J lost 7 bases, with 6 bases between them. CDR1 SEHNR and CDR2 FQNEAQ come from the germline V gene (reference sequence).

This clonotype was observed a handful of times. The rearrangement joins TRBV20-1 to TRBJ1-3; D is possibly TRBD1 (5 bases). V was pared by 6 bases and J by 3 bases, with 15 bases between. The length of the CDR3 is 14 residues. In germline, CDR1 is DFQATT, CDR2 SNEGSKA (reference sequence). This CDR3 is CSAKPRALGNTIYF. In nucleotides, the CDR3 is TGCAGTGCCAAGCCCAGGGCGCTTGGAAACACCATATATTTT.

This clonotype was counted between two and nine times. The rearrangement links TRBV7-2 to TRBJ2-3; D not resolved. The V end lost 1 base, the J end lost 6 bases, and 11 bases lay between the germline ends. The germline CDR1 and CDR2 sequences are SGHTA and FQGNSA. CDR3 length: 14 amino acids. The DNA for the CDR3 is TGTGCCAGCAGCTTAGTGCCCAAGGCGGATACGCAGTATTTT. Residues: CASSLVPKADTQYF.

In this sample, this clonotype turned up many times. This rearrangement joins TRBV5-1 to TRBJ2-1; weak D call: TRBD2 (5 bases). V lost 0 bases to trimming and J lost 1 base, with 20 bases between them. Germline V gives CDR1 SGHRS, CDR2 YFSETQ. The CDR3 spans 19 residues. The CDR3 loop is CASSLGRARGLQSYNEQFF. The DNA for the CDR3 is TGCGCCAGCAGCTTGGGCCGGGCTCGGGGTCTCCAGTCCTACAATGAGCAGTTCTTC.

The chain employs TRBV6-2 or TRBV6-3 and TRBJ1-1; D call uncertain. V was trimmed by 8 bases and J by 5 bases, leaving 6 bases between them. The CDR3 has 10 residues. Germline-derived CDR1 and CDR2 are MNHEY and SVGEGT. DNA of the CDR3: TGTGCCAGCGGGAGGACTGAAGCTTTCTTT. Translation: CASGRTEAFF.

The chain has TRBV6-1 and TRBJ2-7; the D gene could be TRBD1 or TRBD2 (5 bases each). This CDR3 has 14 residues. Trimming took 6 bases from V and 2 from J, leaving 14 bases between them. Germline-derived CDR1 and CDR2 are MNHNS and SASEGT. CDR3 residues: CASRPGRPPYEQYF. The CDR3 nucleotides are TGTGCCAGCAGACCGGGACGTCCCCCCTACGAGCAGTACTTC.

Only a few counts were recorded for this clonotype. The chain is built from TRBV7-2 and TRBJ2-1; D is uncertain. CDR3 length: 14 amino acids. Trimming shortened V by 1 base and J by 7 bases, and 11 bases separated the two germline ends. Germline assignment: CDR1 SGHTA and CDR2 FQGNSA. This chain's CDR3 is CASSLGRQTNEQFF. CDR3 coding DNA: TGTGCCAGCAGCTTAGGACGTCAGACGAATGAGCAGTTCTTC.